Included here is one T cell receptor beta chain sequence, with context. Its antigen is as yet unknown. The sample originates from a study of identical twins. The CDR3 contains 17 residues. Germline CDR1 and CDR2: LNHNV and YYDKDF (reference sequence). Germline trimming cut 0 bases from V and 5 bases from J; bases unmatched to any gene: 11. A single record per CDR3 protein comes from TCRdb applying MiXCR to the 5' RACE reads. The data show hundreds of thousands of distinct CDR3 sequences, approximately 22% seen once. Study-wide results and caveats: Cord blood's abundant beta clonotypes had fewer insertions, unlike memory repertoires. Models underestimated TCR alpha sharing (out-of-frame) in monozygotic twins.

In addition, the sample was reused for a study of T cells expressing NK-cell markers.

The genes are TRBV15 and TRBJ2-3; TRBD2 agrees at 7 bases. What was sequenced was PBMCs. The sequence was collected from a woman aged 18-29 years in good health. For the CDR3, the DNA is TGTGCCACCAGCAGAGATCGCGGGGGAGGTCTGGTAGATACGCAGTATTTT. Its protein product is CATSRDRGGGLVDTQYF.